This entry features one T cell receptor beta chain sequence. Its antigen is currently unknown. This entry belongs to a study of T cell responses to AZD1222 COVID-19 vaccine. This table comes from immunoSEQ multiplex PCR, and its TCRdb copy is limited to in-frame clones, with some not included. The data show 150,000 or so clones, under 95% seen once. The CDR3 totals 14 residues. Germline V CDR1 and CDR2: LNHDA, SQIVND (reference sequence). V was pared by 3 bases and J by 1 base, with 10 bases between. Whole-study results and caveats: Seropositivity was recorded at baseline in only a handful of AZD1222 recipients.

The TCR sequence derives from an adult in good health. The material was peripheral blood, obtained on day 0 of AZD1222 vaccination. The chain is built from TRBV19 and TRBJ2-7; possibly TRBD1 for D (6 bases). CDR3 DNA sequence: TGTGCCAGTAGTATTGGGGGCACTTCCTACGAGCAGTACTTC. Its translation: CASSIGGTSYEQYF. The full variable domain, rest sourced from reference TRBV19 and TRBJ2-7, is DGGITQSPKYLFRKEGQNVTLSCEQNLNHDAMYWYRQDPGQGLRLIYYSQIVNDFQKGDIAEGYSVSREKKESFPLTVTSAQKNPTAFYLCASSIGGTSYEQYFGPGTRLTVT.